This entry describes one T cell receptor (beta chain). This specimen belongs to a study of blood T cell repertoires in COVID-19. Study at large: Collection of acute and convalescent COVID-19 samples took place in the United States, Italy and Spain.

V lost 2 bases, J lost 7 bases, and 1 base stayed unmatched. The CDR3 extends over 13 amino acids. Germline CDR1 reads SNHLY; CDR2 reads FYNNEI. Here immunoSEQ multiplex PCR was the method, and the copy in TCRdb shows in-frame clones only, minus some. The sample consists of some 210,000 clones, just under 85% of them appearing once. The sequencing sample was made of peripheral blood. This rearrangement joins TRBV2 to TRBJ2-1; 8 nucleotides match TRBD2. This TCR derives from a woman in her 50s with active or convalescent COVID-19. CDR3 loop: CASSESGGNEQFF. In nucleotides, the CDR3 is TGTGCCAGCAGTGAAAGCGGGGGTAATGAGCAGTTCTTC.